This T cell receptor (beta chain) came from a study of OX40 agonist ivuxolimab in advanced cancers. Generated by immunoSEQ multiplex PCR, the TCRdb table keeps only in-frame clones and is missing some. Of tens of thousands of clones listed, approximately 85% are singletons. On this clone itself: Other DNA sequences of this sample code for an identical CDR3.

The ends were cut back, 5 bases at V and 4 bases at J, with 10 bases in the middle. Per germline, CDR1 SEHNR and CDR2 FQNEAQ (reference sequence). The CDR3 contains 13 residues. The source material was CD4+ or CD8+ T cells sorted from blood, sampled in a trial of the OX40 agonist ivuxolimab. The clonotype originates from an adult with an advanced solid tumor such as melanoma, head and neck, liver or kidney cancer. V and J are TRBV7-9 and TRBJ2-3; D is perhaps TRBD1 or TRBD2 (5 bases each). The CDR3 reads CASSPRGPDTQYF. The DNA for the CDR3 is TGTGCCAGCAGCCCTCGGGGACCAGATACGCAGTATTTT.